These 16 T cell receptor beta chains originate from one sample sequenced in a study of human T cells and chemical hapten exposure. Time point meaning: patch test 1, 2 weeks after DPC sensitization. Treatment described: therapeutic diphenylcyclopropenone sensitization with weekly scalp DPC. Each CDR3 protein is one row after TCRdb ran MiXCR on the RACE reads. The sample holds around 380,000 distinct CDR3 sequences, around 5% seen once. Material: whole blood, obtained in connection with sensitization to the hapten diphenylcyclopropenone (DPC). Receptors were obtained from a woman between 50 and 59 years old with alopecia areata. Some clones in this sample may be carry-over from other donors' samples.

This clonotype was recorded many times. The chain couples TRBV7-2 to TRBJ2-3; no reliable D call. V was cut by 1 base and J by 4 bases, with 6 bases left in between. Germline V gene lookup returns CDR1 SGHTA and CDR2 FQGNSA. This CDR3 has 13 amino acids. CDR3 sequence (DNA): TGTGCCAGCAGCTTAGTAAGAGCAGATACGCAGTATTTT. This codes for CASSLVRADTQYF.

This clonotype was observed a few times. This sequence joins TRBV5-1 and TRBJ1-1; 12 positions match TRBD1. V lost 4 bases and J lost 6; bases outside the gene matches: 7. The CDR3 consists of 15 residues. The V gene's germline CDR1 is SGHRS and CDR2 YFSETQ. Written as DNA, the CDR3 is TGCGCCAGCAGCCCTGGGACAGGGGGCGTAGCTGAAGCTTTCTTT. Protein sequence: CASSPGTGGVAEAFF.

This clonotype was seen repeatedly, ten times or more. The chain employs TRBV5-1 and TRBJ2-2; TRBD2 might be the D (6 bases). V dropped 4 bases and J dropped 2 bases, with 9 bases sitting between them. The CDR3 is made up of 14 amino acids. From germline, CDR1 is SGHRS and CDR2 YFSETQ. The CDR3 spells CASSLSGNTGELFF. CDR3 in DNA: TGCGCCAGCAGCCTTAGCGGAAACACCGGGGAGCTGTTTTTT.

Ten or more counts support this clonotype. This chain links TRBV7-3 with TRBJ2-3, with TRBD2 matching 11 bases. With V trimmed by 4 bases and J by 0 bases, 0 bases remained unmatched. The CDR3 runs 15 residues. Per germline, CDR1 SGHTA and CDR2 FQGTGA. The CDR3 DNA follows: TGTGCCAGCAGCTCTAGCGGGGGGAGCACAGATACGCAGTATTTT. It translates to CASSSSGGSTDTQYF.

The chain joins TRBV20-1 to TRBJ1-5; unclear D gene. CDR1 is DFQATT and CDR2 is SNEGSKA in the germline V gene (reference sequence). Trimming shortened V by 3 bases and J by 1 base, and 7 bases separated the two germline ends. CDR3 size: 13 residues. CDR3 sequence reads: CSARTPSNQPQHF. The CDR3 bases are TGCAGTGCTAGGACACCCAGCAATCAGCCCCAGCATTTT.

This clonotype was observed a few times. The gene calls are TRBV7-8 and TRBJ2-7; D might be TRBD1 or TRBD2, each matching 5 bases. CDR1 SGHVS and CDR2 FQNEAQ come from the germline V gene. There are 13 residues in the CDR3. Between the trimmed V and J ends, which lost 5 bases and 4 bases, there was a span of 12 bases. The CDR3 here is CASSPAGTYEQYF. The CDR3 DNA reads as TGTGCCAGCAGCCCAGCCGGGACGTACGAGCAGTACTTC.

The V and J genes are TRBV20-1 and TRBJ2-3, with 7 nucleotides matching TRBD2. Germline CDR1 is DFQATT and CDR2 is SNEGSKA (reference sequence). Unmatched junction bases numbered 9, after V lost 7 bases and J lost 2 bases. This CDR3 has 14 residues. The CDR3 protein is CSVKRAGSTDTQYF. In DNA, the CDR3 is TGCAGTGTTAAGCGAGCGGGGTCCACAGATACGCAGTATTTT.

This clonotype came up a few times. The chain carries TRBV6-5 and TRBJ2-7, with D perhaps TRBD1 or TRBD2 (5 bases each). Per germline, CDR1 MNHEY and CDR2 SVGAGI. This CDR3 region has 11 residues. The V gene lost 8 bases and the J gene lost 6 bases, with 11 bases spanning the gap. The CDR3 is CASGTSAEQYF. In DNA form, the CDR3 reads TGTGCCAGCGGGACCAGTGCCGAGCAGTACTTC.

This clonotype came up many times. The chain joins TRBV12-3 or TRBV12-4 to TRBJ2-3; TRBD1 might be the D (6 bases). The length of the CDR3 is 12 residues. Deletions cut 2 bases from V and 7 bases from J, with 7 bases between. CDR3 region: CASSLQGNTQYF. The CDR3 DNA sequence: TGTGCCAGCAGTTTACAGGGGAATACGCAGTATTTT.

This clonotype was counted ten times or more. The V gene is TRBV29-1, the J gene TRBJ2-7; TRBD2 matches 7 bases. The CDR3 is made up of 13 amino acids. V was clipped by 4 bases and J by 4 bases; unmatched bases: 7. Germline assignment: CDR1 SQVTM and CDR2 ANQGSEA. The CDR3 coding sequence is TGCAGCGTTGCTAGCGGCAGTAGGTACGAGCAGTACTTC. Residues: CSVASGSRYEQYF.

This clonotype turned up a few times. The chain uses TRBV20-1 and TRBJ2-3; D remains ambiguous. The CDR3 loop spans 12 amino acids. V lost 6 bases and J 0 bases, leaving 7 bases between the germline ends. Germline V gene lookup returns CDR1 DFQATT and CDR2 SNEGSKA (reference sequence). The CDR3 DNA is TGCAGTGCCCCCCTAAGCACAGATACGCAGTATTTT. Its protein product is CSAPLSTDTQYF.

The V gene is TRBV7-8, the J gene TRBJ2-4; 14 bases align to TRBD2. The CDR3 contains 16 residues. V lost 5 bases, J lost 1 base, and 1 base stayed unmatched. Per the germline V gene, CDR1 is SGHVS and CDR2 is FQNEAQ. This CDR3 reads CASSRTSGGAKNIQYF. As DNA, the CDR3 is TGTGCCAGCAGCAGGACTAGCGGGGGGGCCAAAAACATTCAGTACTTC.

This clonotype was recorded at least ten times. The genes are TRBV5-5 and TRBJ1-5; D is unclear. Trimming took off 0 bases at V and 4 bases at J, with 5 bases between the two ends. Germline loops: CDR1 SGHKS, CDR2 YYEKEE (reference sequence). This CDR3 comprises 13 residues. The DNA of the CDR3 is TGTGCCAGCAGCTTGGGGGATAATCAGCCCCAGCATTTT. This sequence encodes CASSLGDNQPQHF.

This clonotype was seen only a few times. This CDR3 is CATSAGQGNTEAFF. The CDR3 DNA is TGTGCCACCAGTGCCGGACAGGGTAACACTGAAGCTTTCTTT. The V and J genes are TRBV24-1 and TRBJ1-1; 8 nucleotides agree with TRBD1. The length of the CDR3 is 14 residues. Germline V lookup: CDR1 KGHDR, CDR2 SFDVKD. The J segment lost 2 bases and the V segment lost 5 bases, leaving 3 bases of the junction unmatched.

The chain joins TRBV3-1 to TRBJ1-2; 8 positions agree with TRBD1. With 2 bases clipped from V and 7 bases from J, the junction kept 6 bases outside the gene matches. The germline CDR1 and CDR2 sequences are LGHDT and YNNKEL (reference sequence). The CDR3 length is 14 residues. CDR3 sequence reads: CASSQLSGGGGYTF. The CDR3 coding sequence is TGTGCCAGCAGCCAACTCTCAGGGGGCGGTGGCTACACCTTC. Looking up the rest from reference TRBV3-1 and TRBJ1-2 gives the full variable domain: DTAVSQTPKYLVTQMGNDKSIKCEQNLGHDTMYWYKQDSKKFLKIMFSYNNKELIINETVPNRFSPKSPDKAHLNLHINSLELGDSAVYFCASSQLSGGGGYTFGSGTRLTVV.

This clonotype was seen more than once but under ten times. The gene calls are TRBV20-1 and TRBJ1-1; weak D call: TRBD1 (6 bases). The CDR3 consists of 11 residues. Germline V gives CDR1 DFQATT, CDR2 SNEGSKA (reference sequence). Between the trimmed V and J ends, which lost 4 bases and 3 bases, there was a span of 6 bases. The CDR3 DNA reads as TGCAGTGCTAAGGGGGACACTGAAGCTTTCTTT. Translation: CSAKGDTEAFF.